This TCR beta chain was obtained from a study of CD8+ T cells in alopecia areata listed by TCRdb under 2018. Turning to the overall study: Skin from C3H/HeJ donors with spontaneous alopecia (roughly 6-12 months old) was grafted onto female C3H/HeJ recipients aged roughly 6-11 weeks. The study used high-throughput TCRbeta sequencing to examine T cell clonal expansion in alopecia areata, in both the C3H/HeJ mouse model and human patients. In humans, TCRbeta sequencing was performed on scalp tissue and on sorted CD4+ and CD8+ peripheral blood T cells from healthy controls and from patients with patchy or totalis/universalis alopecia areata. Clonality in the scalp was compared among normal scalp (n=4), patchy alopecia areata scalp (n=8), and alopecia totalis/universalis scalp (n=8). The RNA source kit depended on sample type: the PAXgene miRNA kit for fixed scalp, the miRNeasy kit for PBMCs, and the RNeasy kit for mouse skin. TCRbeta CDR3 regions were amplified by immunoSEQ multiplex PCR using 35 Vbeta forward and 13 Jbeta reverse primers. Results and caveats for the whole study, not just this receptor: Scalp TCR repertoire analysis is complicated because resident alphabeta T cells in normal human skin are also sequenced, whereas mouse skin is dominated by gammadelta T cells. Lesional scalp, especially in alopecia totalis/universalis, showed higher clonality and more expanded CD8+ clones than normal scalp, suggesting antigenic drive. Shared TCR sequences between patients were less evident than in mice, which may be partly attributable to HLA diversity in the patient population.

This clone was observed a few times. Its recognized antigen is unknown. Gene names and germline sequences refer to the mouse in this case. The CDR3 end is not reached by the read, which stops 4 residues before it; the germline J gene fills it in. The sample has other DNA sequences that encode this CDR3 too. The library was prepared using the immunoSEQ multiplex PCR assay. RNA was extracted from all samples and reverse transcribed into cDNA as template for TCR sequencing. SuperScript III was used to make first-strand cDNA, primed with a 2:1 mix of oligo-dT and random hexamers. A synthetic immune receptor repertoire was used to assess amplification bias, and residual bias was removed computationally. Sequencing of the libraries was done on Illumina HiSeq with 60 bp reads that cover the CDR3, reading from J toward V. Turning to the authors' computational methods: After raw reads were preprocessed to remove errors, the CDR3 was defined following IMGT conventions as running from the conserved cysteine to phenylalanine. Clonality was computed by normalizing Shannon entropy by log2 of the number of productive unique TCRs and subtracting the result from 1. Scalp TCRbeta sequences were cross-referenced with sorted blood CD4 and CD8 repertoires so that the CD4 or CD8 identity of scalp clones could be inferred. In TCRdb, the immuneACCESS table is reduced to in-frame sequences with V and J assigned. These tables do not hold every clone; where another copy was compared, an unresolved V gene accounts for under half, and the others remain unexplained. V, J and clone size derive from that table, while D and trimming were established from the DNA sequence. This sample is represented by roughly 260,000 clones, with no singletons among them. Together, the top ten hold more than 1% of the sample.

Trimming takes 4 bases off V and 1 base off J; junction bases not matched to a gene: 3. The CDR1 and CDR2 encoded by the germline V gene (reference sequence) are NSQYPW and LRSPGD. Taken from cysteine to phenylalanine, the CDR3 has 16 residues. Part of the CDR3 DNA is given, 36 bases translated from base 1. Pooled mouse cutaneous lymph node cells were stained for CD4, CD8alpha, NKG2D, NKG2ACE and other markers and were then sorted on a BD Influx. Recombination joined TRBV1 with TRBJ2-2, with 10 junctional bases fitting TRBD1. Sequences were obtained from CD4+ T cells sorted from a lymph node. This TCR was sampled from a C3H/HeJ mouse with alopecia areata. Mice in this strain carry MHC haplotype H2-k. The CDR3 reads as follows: CTCSGGTGVNTGQLYF. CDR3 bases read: TGCACCTGCAGTGGGGGGACAGGGGTAAACACCGGG.